Each of the 28 T cell receptor beta chains below was sequenced from the same sample in a study of T cell responses to AZD1222 COVID-19 vaccine. Libraries were prepared by immunoSEQ multiplex PCR; TCRdb keeps only in-frame clonotypes and omits some of them. Of 130,000 or so clones listed, 92% are singletons. The sample in question was peripheral blood, obtained on day 0 of AZD1222 vaccination. These receptors came from an adult in good health.

The gene calls are TRBV28 and TRBJ2-7, with 7 nucleotides matching TRBD2. The ends lost 3 bases at V and 1 base at J; junction bases unmatched: 6. CDR1 is MDHEN, CDR2 SYDVKM, per germline. The CDR3 consists of 15 residues. The CDR3: CASSFSLGGSYEQYV. CDR3 bases: TGTGCCAGCAGTTTTTCCCTGGGAGGGTCCTACGAGCAGTACGTC.

The chain joins TRBV27 to TRBJ2-1; weak D call: TRBD1 (5 bases). The CDR3 runs to 16 residues. Trimming removed 3 bases at V and 6 bases at J, with 18 bases between. Germline assignment: CDR1 MNHEY and CDR2 SMNVEV (reference sequence). CDR3 amino acids: CASSLQIGRRGNEQFF. The CDR3 DNA sequence: TGTGCCAGCAGTTTGCAAATCGGCAGAAGGGGCAATGAGCAGTTCTTC.

This clone was recorded only once. The chain uses TRBV19 and TRBJ1-3; maybe TRBD1 (5 bases). The V gene lost 3 bases and the J gene lost 0 bases, with 15 bases spanning the gap. Per the germline V gene, CDR1 is LNHDA and CDR2 is SQIVND (reference sequence). CDR3 size: 17 residues. The DNA of the CDR3 is TGTGCCAGTAGTATGGCGGGGGGGGTCACCTCTGGAAACACCATATATTTT. This gives the protein CASSMAGGVTSGNTIYF.

The chain employs TRBV11-3 and TRBJ2-7, with D perhaps assigned TRBD1 or TRBD2 (6 bases each). Germline V gene lookup returns CDR1 SGHNT and CDR2 YENEEA. Trimming cost V 0 bases and J 2 bases, with 17 bases left between them. This CDR3 spans 17 amino acids. The CDR3 DNA reads as TGTGCCAGCAGCTTAGATCATCCGGGGGCTGGCACCTACGAGCAGTACGTC. This gives the protein CASSLDHPGAGTYEQYV.

The chain has TRBV11-2 and TRBJ2-4; 9 nucleotides align to TRBD1. J gave up 8 bases and V 3 bases, and 5 bases lay outside the gene matches. The CDR3 runs 14 residues. Germline V gene sequence: CDR1 SGHAT, CDR2 FQNNGV. CDR3 sequence (DNA): TGTGCCAGCAGCTTTCTGACAGGGGGGGACATTCAGTACTTC. Translation gives CASSFLTGGDIQYF. The entire variable domain, with the rest obtained from reference TRBV11-2 and TRBJ2-4, is as follows: EAGVAQSPRYKIIEKRQSVAFWCNPISGHATLYWYQQILGQGPKLLIQFQNNGVVDDSQLPKDRFSAERLKGVDSTLKIQPAKLEDSAVYLCASSFLTGGDIQYFGAGTRLSVL.

The rearrangement links TRBV27 to TRBJ2-6, with TRBD1 as a possible D gene (6 bases). V gave up 2 bases and J gave up 4 bases, with 12 bases separating them. Germline CDR1 reads MNHEY; CDR2 reads SMNVEV (reference sequence). CDR3 size: 16 residues. This CDR3 reads CASSLHQGIGANVLTF. As DNA, the CDR3 is TGTGCCAGCAGTTTACACCAGGGGATCGGGGCCAACGTCCTGACTTTC.

This clone was recorded once. The chain carries TRBV12-5 and TRBJ1-4, with D unresolved. This CDR3 has 15 residues. Germline CDR1 and CDR2: LGHNT and FRNRAP. The ends were cut back, 3 bases at V and 0 bases at J, with 8 bases in the middle. DNA of the CDR3: TGTGCTAGTGGTTTAGGGTATGCAACTAATGAAAAACTGTTTTTT. Amino acid sequence: CASGLGYATNEKLFF.

As DNA, the CDR3 is TGTGCCAGCAGTGAAGTTTCAGGGACTAGCAATCAGCCCCAGCATTTT. This translates into CASSEVSGTSNQPQHF. V usage is TRBV2 and J usage is TRBJ1-5, with D tentatively TRBD1 (5 bases). The germline gives CDR1 SNHLY, CDR2 FYNNEI. The CDR3 totals 16 residues. V gave up 1 base and J gave up 0 bases, with 10 bases separating them.

The rearrangement joins TRBV24-1 to TRBJ1-2; 8 bases are a match to TRBD1. Germline V gene lookup returns CDR1 KGHDR and CDR2 SFDVKD. J was trimmed by 5 bases and V by 2 bases; bases with no gene match: 3. This CDR3 comprises 14 residues. CDR3 DNA: TGTGCCACCAGTGATTCCGGACAGGGATATGGCTACACCTTC. Protein sequence: CATSDSGQGYGYTF.

The V gene is TRBV5-1, the J gene TRBJ1-1; the match to TRBD1 covers 7 bases. Germline V CDR1 and CDR2: SGHRS, YFSETQ. J gave up 4 bases and V 4 bases, and 7 bases lay outside the gene matches. The CDR3 sequence is 14 residues long. The CDR3 is CASSIGTEGTEAFF. DNA of the CDR3: TGCGCCAGCAGCATAGGGACAGAGGGCACTGAAGCTTTCTTT.

The chain links TRBV5-1 to TRBJ1-2; 7 bases fit TRBD1. The CDR3 is made up of 15 amino acids. V shed 0 bases, J shed 6 bases, and the junction held 8 bases outside the gene matches. In germline, CDR1 is SGHRS, CDR2 YFSETQ. The CDR3 spells CASSLDQGGIDGYTF. The CDR3 DNA follows: TGCGCCAGCAGCTTGGACCAGGGGGGGATCGATGGCTACACCTTC.

This chain links TRBV9 with TRBJ2-1, with TRBD2 matching over 8 bases. Germline CDR1 reads SGDLS; CDR2 reads YYNGEE. The V gene end was trimmed by 3 bases and the J gene end by 3 bases; junction bases not matched to a gene: 2. This CDR3 is 14 amino acids long. The CDR3 loop is CASSGAGVYNEQFF. CDR3 sequence (DNA): TGTGCCAGCAGCGGAGCGGGGGTCTACAATGAGCAGTTCTTC.

This clone was recorded only once. The V and J genes are TRBV4-3 and TRBJ1-5; D remains unclear. Germline-derived CDR1 and CDR2 are LGHNA and YSLEER. The CDR3 covers 13 residues. V shed 0 bases and J shed 5 bases, with 5 bases lying between them. The CDR3 sequence is CASSQDRDQPQHF. The CDR3 coding sequence is TGCGCCAGCAGCCAAGATAGGGATCAGCCCCAGCATTTT.

This clone showed up just a few times. V and J are TRBV18 and TRBJ2-7, with D maybe TRBD2 (7 bases). The CDR3 extends over 16 amino acids. Trimming took 3 bases from V and 4 from J, leaving 19 bases between them. Germline V gene lookup returns CDR1 KGHSH and CDR2 LQKENI. The CDR3 reads CASSPASGGSRYEQYF. As DNA, the CDR3 is TGTGCCAGCTCACCGGCTTCGGGGGGCAGTCGGTACGAGCAGTACTTC.

The gene calls are TRBV7-9 and TRBJ2-5, with TRBD2 as a possible D gene (6 bases). Between the trimmed V and J ends, which lost 11 bases and 3 bases, there was a span of 16 bases. From germline, CDR1 is SEHNR and CDR2 FQNEAQ (reference sequence). The CDR3 has 13 amino acids. This CDR3 reads CALQRPSEETQYF. The DNA for the CDR3 is TGTGCCCTCCAACGCCCTAGCGAAGAGACCCAGTACTTC. Variable domain in full (rest from reference TRBV7-9 and TRBJ2-5): DTGVSQNPRHKITKRGQNVTFRCDPISEHNRLYWYRQTLGQGPEFLTYFQNEAQLEKSRLLSDRFSAERPKGSFSTLEIQRTEQGDSAMYLCALQRPSEETQYFGPGTRLLVL.

This sequence joins TRBV10-3 and TRBJ2-5; 9 nucleotides agree with TRBD1. In germline, CDR1 is ENHRY, CDR2 SYGVKD. This CDR3 spans 15 amino acids. V dropped 11 bases and J dropped 4; count of bases not matched to a gene: 14. The CDR3 region has the DNA TGTGCCGTCTTCTCCCCGGGACAGGGTACAGAGACCCAGTACTTC. Protein product: CAVFSPGQGTETQYF.

This clone appeared once. V usage is TRBV6-1 and J usage is TRBJ2-7, with 12 bases lining up with TRBD1. Germline V gene data show CDR1 as MNHNS and CDR2 as SASEGT. The CDR3 spans 16 residues. V lost 4 bases, J lost 2 bases, and 6 bases stayed unmatched. The CDR3 loop is CASSAGQGAYPYEQYV. The CDR3 DNA sequence: TGTGCCAGCAGTGCGGGACAGGGGGCATACCCCTACGAGCAGTACGTC.

The rearrangement uses TRBV18 and TRBJ1-1, with D perhaps TRBD1 (6 bases). CDR3 length: 17 amino acids. CDR1 KGHSH and CDR2 LQKENI come from the germline V gene. V lost 0 bases, J lost 4 bases, and 18 bases lay in between. CDR3 sequence reads: CASSPPSVRTVGTEAFF. The CDR3 DNA is TGTGCCAGCTCACCACCCTCCGTCAGGACAGTCGGCACTGAAGCTTTCTTT.

This chain joins TRBV3-1 (or the pseudogene TRBV3-2) and TRBJ2-5; 7 bases line up with TRBD1. There are 13 residues in the CDR3. Unmatched junction bases numbered 0, after V lost 4 bases and J lost 1 base. From germline, CDR1 is LGHDT and CDR2 YNNKEL (reference sequence). The DNA for the CDR3 is TGTGCCAGCAGCCCAGGGGGCCAAGAGACCCAGTACTTC. Its protein is CASSPGGQETQYF.

The gene calls are TRBV27 and TRBJ2-6; the D gene could be TRBD1 or TRBD2 (5 bases each). V lost 6 bases, J lost 2 bases, and 14 bases lay in between. This CDR3 region has 16 residues. Germline V gene data show CDR1 as MNHEY and CDR2 as SMNVEV (reference sequence). The CDR3: CASSRRGDAGANVLTF. DNA of the CDR3: TGTGCCAGCAGCCGACGGGGCGATGCTGGGGCCAACGTCCTGACTTTC.

CDR3 DNA sequence: TGTGCCAGCAGCTTAGAGGGACTAGCGGGACAAGAGACCCAGTACTTC. Its translation: CASSLEGLAGQETQYF. The chain uses TRBV7-9 and TRBJ2-5, with 13 positions matching TRBD2. CDR1 is SEHNR and CDR2 is FQNEAQ in the germline V gene (reference sequence). J was trimmed by 2 bases and V by 1 base; bases with no gene match: 1. CDR3 length equals 16 residues.

The V gene is TRBV5-1, the J gene TRBJ2-5; the D call may be TRBD1 or TRBD2 (6 bases each). The V end was cut by 4 bases, the J end by 5 bases, with 15 bases between. This CDR3 contains 14 residues. Germline V gene lookup returns CDR1 SGHRS and CDR2 YFSETQ. CDR3 sequence: CASSAGSGAETQYF. The CDR3 DNA reads as TGCGCCAGCAGCGCGGGGTCAGGGGCGGAGACCCAGTACTTC. Full variable domain (outside the CDR3, taken from reference TRBV5-1 and TRBJ2-5): KAGVTQTPRYLIKTRGQQVTLSCSPISGHRSVSWYQQTPGQGLQFLFEYFSETQRNKGNFPGRFSGRQFSNSRSEMNVSTLELGDSALYLCASSAGSGAETQYFGPGTRLLVL.

The chain uses TRBV2 and TRBJ1-2, with TRBD1 matching 8 bases. J was trimmed by 4 bases and V by 6 bases; bases with no gene match: 4. The CDR3 covers 13 residues. Germline V lookup: CDR1 SNHLY, CDR2 FYNNEI. CDR3 protein: CASRDREGYGYTF. The CDR3 DNA reads TGTGCCAGCAGGGACAGGGAGGGCTATGGCTACACCTTC.

The gene calls are TRBV3-1 (or the pseudogene TRBV3-2) and TRBJ1-4; 10 bases line up with TRBD1. Germline CDR1 reads LGHDT; CDR2 reads YNNKEL (reference sequence). The CDR3 consists of 14 residues. Trimming cost V 4 bases and J 7 bases; bases outside gene matches: 3. The CDR3 is CASSPDRGREKLFF. DNA for the CDR3: TGTGCCAGCAGCCCAGACAGGGGGCGTGAAAAACTGTTTTTT.

V usage is TRBV5-6 and J usage is TRBJ1-2, with a weak D call TRBD1 (6 bases). Germline CDR1 and CDR2: SGHDT and YYEEEE. CDR3 size: 13 residues. Trimming shortened V by 2 bases and J by 8 bases, and 13 bases separated the two germline ends. This chain's CDR3 is CASSLTGIQGYTF. DNA of the CDR3: TGTGCCAGCAGCTTAACAGGGATTCAAGGCTACACCTTC.

This clone has only one observation. The gene calls are TRBV6-7 and TRBJ2-3; tentative D call: TRBD1 (6 bases). TRBV6-7 is assigned to the ORF class and has an uncertain function. CDR3 size: 17 residues. The V end was cut by 2 bases, the J end by 0 bases, with 15 bases between. The CDR3 spells CASSYELGTPSTDTQYF. CDR3 in DNA: TGTGCCAGCAGTTACGAATTGGGGACACCTAGCACAGATACGCAGTATTTT.

J is TRBJ2-1 and V is TRBV10-1; possibly TRBD2 for D (5 bases). The CDR3 runs to 11 residues. Germline V gene lookup returns CDR1 WNHNN and CDR2 SYGVQD (reference sequence). V lost 10 bases to trimming and J lost 8 bases, with 12 bases between them. In DNA, the CDR3 is TGCGCCATACGGGATGTCCATGAGCAGTTCTTC. Protein: CAIRDVHEQFF.

The gene calls are TRBV2 and TRBJ2-7; tentatively, D is TRBD2 (7 bases). The CDR3 covers 13 residues. The germline CDR1 and CDR2 sequences are SNHLY and FYNNEI. Between the trimmed V and J ends, which lost 7 bases and 0 bases, there was a span of 10 bases. CDR3 nucleotide sequence: TGTGCCAGCACGGGGGGCCACTCCTACGAGCAGTACTTC. This codes for CASTGGHSYEQYF.